One and the same sample provided the 15 T cell receptor delta chains below, sequenced in a study of Vδ1+ human thymocytes. Notes on the study in general: Highly polyclonal TRG and TRD repertoires with Gaussian CDR3 length distributions appeared in thymus.

Extracted RNA was reverse transcribed into cDNA. The CDR3 regions were amplified by multiplex PCR from V-gene primers to a constant-region primer. TCRdb applied CATT to the multiplex PCR reads for clone calling. The sample carries roughly 55,000 delta-chain clones, about 15% recorded once. The antigens these receptors bind are not known. Sequenced sample: Vdelta1+ gamma-delta thymocytes from the thymus. Described subset: FACS-sorted CD3+ TCRalphabeta- TCRVdelta1+ TCRVdelta2- thymocytes. All receptors come from a boy in the first two years of life who had congenital heart surgery.

This clone was counted a few times. The chain couples TRDV1 to TRDJ1; 11 positions match TRDD3. The CDR3 is 18 amino acids. Unmatched junction bases numbered 12, after V lost 4 bases and J lost 2 bases. From germline, CDR1 is TSWWSYY and CDR2 QGS. This chain's CDR3 is CALGVSANWGIRTDKLIF. The CDR3 nucleotides are TGTGCTCTTGGGGTATCCGCCAACTGGGGGATAAGGACCGATAAACTCATCTTT.

The chain uses TRDV1 and TRDJ1; D is perhaps TRDD3 (5 bases). The CDR3 spans 16 residues. Germline V gene lookup returns CDR1 TSWWSYY and CDR2 QGS. V was pared by 0 bases and J by 0 bases, with 11 bases between. CDR3 nucleotide sequence: TGTGCTCTTGGGGAACTTGGGTGGGGTAACACCGATAAACTCATCTTT. This encodes CALGELGWGNTDKLIF.

This clone was observed a few times. V gene TRDV1 combines with J gene TRDJ1, with 8 bases identical to TRDD3. V lost 0 bases to trimming and J lost 0 bases; unmatched junction nucleotides: 15. Germline V lookup: CDR1 TSWWSYY, CDR2 QGS. This CDR3 is 20 amino acids long. The CDR3, as DNA: TGTGCTCTTGGGGAACTGTTCTCCCTACCCTTACTGGGGGACACCGATAAACTCATCTTT. The encoded protein is CALGELFSLPLLGDTDKLIF.

The chain recombines TRDV1 with TRDJ1; TRDD3 matches 10 bases. With V trimmed by 1 base and J by 6 bases, 17 bases remained unmatched. This CDR3 contains 19 residues. Germline CDR1 reads TSWWSYY; CDR2 reads QGS. For the CDR3, the DNA is TGTGCTCTTGGGGAACGTTCCACGTACTGGGGGATTAGTGGTTATAAACTCATCTTT. This translates into CALGERSTYWGISGYKLIF.

The chain combines TRDV1 with TRDJ1; 13 bases are a match to TRDD3. The CDR3 sequence is 24 residues long. CDR1 is TSWWSYY and CDR2 is QGS in the germline V gene. V lost 5 bases to trimming and J lost 3 bases; unmatched junction nucleotides: 30. The CDR3 reads CALGTRGSYAGLLGDTRSADKLIF. CDR3 nucleotide sequence: TGTGCTCTTGGGACTCGGGGTTCCTACGCTGGTTTACTGGGGGATACGCGGAGCGCCGATAAACTCATCTTT.

This clone was found a few times. The genes are TRDV1 and TRDJ1; D assignment may be TRDD2 or TRDD3 (7 bases each). CDR1 TSWWSYY and CDR2 QGS come from the germline V gene. The length of the CDR3 is 21 residues. V dropped 1 base and J dropped 3 bases, with 30 bases sitting between them. This CDR3 reads CALGERSYLGKVLGLSDKLIF. The DNA for the CDR3 is TGTGCTCTTGGGGAACGTTCCTACCTGGGGAAAGTACTGGGGCTCTCCGATAAACTCATCTTT.

This clone was detected only a few times. V and J are TRDV1 and TRDJ1; a weak D match, TRDD3 (6 bases). Germline lookup yields CDR1 TSWWSYY and CDR2 QGS. Trimming shortened V by 0 bases and J by 11 bases, and 16 bases separated the two germline ends. The CDR3 consists of 14 residues. CDR3 DNA: TGTGCTCTTGGGGAACTACGGGGAACTGGGTTGCTCATCTTT. Its protein is CALGELRGTGLLIF.

This clone was seen at least ten times. This rearrangement joins TRDV2 to TRDJ1; TRDD3 aligns across 8 bases. V shed 0 bases and J 0 bases; nucleotides not matched to a gene: 8. CDR1 is GEAIGNYY, CDR2 EKD, per germline. This CDR3 has 17 residues. The CDR3 region has the DNA TGTGCCTGTGACACCGGGGATACAGGGGTGTACACCGATAAACTCATCTTT. Its protein product is CACDTGDTGVYTDKLIF.

The chain recombines TRDV1 with TRDJ1; D is possibly TRDD3 (6 bases). V was cut by 0 bases and J by 0 bases, with 20 bases left in between. This CDR3 has 19 residues. CDR1 is TSWWSYY and CDR2 is QGS in the germline V gene. CDR3 in DNA: TGTGCTCTTGGGGAACTAGTGTTGGGGGCTCATCTGTACACCGATAAACTCATCTTT. Amino acid sequence: CALGELVLGAHLYTDKLIF.

In this sample, this clone turned up a few times. This chain joins TRDV1 and TRDJ1; 10 bases agree with TRDD3. Trimming at V came to 5 bases and at J to 0 bases, leaving 42 bases not matched to a gene. The CDR3 sequence is 28 residues long. The germline V gene has CDR1 TSWWSYY and CDR2 QGS. CDR3 region: CALGIMGGPNTDACYLRRGIRDTDKLIF. CDR3 bases: TGTGCTCTTGGGATAATGGGGGGGCCTAACACGGACGCGTGCTATCTCCGCCGGGGGATACGTGACACCGATAAACTCATCTTT.

Concerning this clone itself: Compared with germline, one end of the junction differs, possibly owing to a read error. The V call is TRDV1, the J call TRDJ1, with TRDD3 matching 9 bases. CDR3 length: 25 residues. Germline CDR1 and CDR2: TSWWSYY and QGS. The CDR3 loop is CALGGNTSPLLGEYAGGWYTDKLTF. The CDR3 DNA sequence: TGTGCTCTTGGGGGAAATACGTCCCCCTTACTGGGGGAATATGCGGGGGGTTGGTACACCGATAAACTCACCTTT.

This sequence joins TRDV1 and TRDJ1, with 9 bases matching TRDD3. CDR1 is TSWWSYY, CDR2 QGS, per germline. J lost 0 bases, V lost 2 bases, and 16 bases had no gene match. This CDR3 comprises 20 residues. Here the CDR3 DNA reads TGTGCTCTTGGGGAAGGCCGCCACGTACTGGGGGACCGGTACACCGATAAACTCATCTTT. It is translated as CALGEGRHVLGDRYTDKLIF.

The rearrangement links TRDV1 to TRDJ1; D is possibly TRDD3 (6 bases). Germline values: CDR1 TSWWSYY, CDR2 QGS. Trimming removed 2 bases from V and 8 bases from J, with 21 bases in between. The CDR3 length is 16 residues. In DNA form, the CDR3 reads TGTGCTCTTGGGGAAACGAACGGATTCGGAACTGGGAAACTCATCTTT. It translates to CALGETNGFGTGKLIF.

A few counts support this clone. This rearrangement joins TRDV1 to TRDJ1, with a weak D call TRDD3 (6 bases). CDR3 size: 18 residues. V lost 2 bases and J 0 bases, leaving 19 bases between the germline ends. Germline V gives CDR1 TSWWSYY, CDR2 QGS. The CDR3 coding sequence is TGTGCTCTTGGGGAATCCCCAGAGTGGGGGCTGTACACCGATAAACTCATCTTT. Encoded protein: CALGESPEWGLYTDKLIF.

This clone turned up a few times. V is TRDV1 and J is TRDJ1; TRDD3 agrees at 11 bases. This CDR3 spans 15 amino acids. Germline CDR1 reads TSWWSYY; CDR2 reads QGS. The ends lost 3 bases at V and 2 bases at J; junction bases unmatched: 2. This CDR3 reads CALGEYWGITDKLIF. The CDR3 bases are TGTGCTCTTGGGGAGTACTGGGGGATAACCGATAAACTCATCTTT.